The subject of this entry is one T cell receptor beta chain. This clonotype was recorded at least ten times. Its cognate antigen has yet to be identified. No clone much larger than this one lies a single base away; base qualities are absent. The CDR3 contains 14 residues, cysteine and phenylalanine counted. The DNA shown is the 42-base CDR3, in frame from base 1. V is clipped by 6 bases and J by 6 bases, and the sequence between their germline boundaries is 12 bases long. This sample is part of a study of response to subunit inactivated influenza vaccine (dated by TCRdb to 2017 to 2018). In the study overall: The study used deep quantitative T cell receptor repertoire profiling to track responses to a trivalent subunit inactivated influenza vaccine.

The full study reports these points: According to the authors, only a limited number of new T cells may be recruited by each seasonal influenza vaccination.

To prepare the library, RT-PCR was applied. This sample was sequenced with an Illumina HiSeq 2500. Starting from the raw public reads, TCRdb applied fastp trimming at Q25, assembled clones with MiXCR and retained in-frame beta chains. Identical CDR3 proteins give one entry, which carries the most common genes and DNA. The sample records about 180,000 distinct CDR3 sequences, around a tenth of which are singletons. The ten biggest clones cover approximately 11% of the sample. The source material was non-naive T cells sorted from PBMCs, sampled on the day of vaccination. What this sample's cell subset or site label stands for: memory T cell fraction. The V and J genes are TRBV12-3 or TRBV12-4 and TRBJ1-6, and perhaps TRBD1 as D gene, on 5 matching bases. This TCR was sampled from a man between 45 and 60 years old who received an inactivated influenza vaccine. Donor details come from another sample of the same person, matched by shared clones. The bases are TGTGCCAGCAGGTTCCGGGACCTTAATTCACCCCTCCACTTT. This yields the protein CASRFRDLNSPLHF.